This record covers a single T cell receptor (beta chain). This sample stems from a study of blood T cell repertoires in COVID-19. CDR3 size: 15 residues. The J segment lost 4 bases and the V segment lost 3 bases, leaving 8 bases of the junction unmatched. Germline loops: CDR1 KGHSH, CDR2 LQKENI. TCRdb's copy holds only in-frame clones and misses some; the assay was immunoSEQ multiplex PCR. The repertoire holds 300,000 to 400,000 clones, with more than 75% as singletons. The sequence came from a woman aged 18-30 years who had recovered from COVID-19. Source material: peripheral blood. The rearrangement joins TRBV18 to TRBJ2-5; 7 nucleotides line up with TRBD1. DNA for the CDR3: TGTGCCAGCTCACCCAGCGGACAGGTCACAGAGACCCAGTACTTC. Translated: CASSPSGQVTETQYF.